Below, one T cell receptor (beta chain) is given with its context. This specimen comes from a study of blood T cell repertoires in COVID-19. The overall study: Researchers got acute and convalescent COVID-19 samples from the United States, Italy and Spain. Sources were T cells, B-cell-depleted T cells, or PBMCs; the material itself was cDNA or gDNA.

As handled by the study authors: Nucleated cell number was recorded as an estimate derived from reference gene primer amplification. Generated by immunoSEQ multiplex PCR, the TCRdb table keeps only in-frame clones and is missing some. Clonal size and the V and J genes are those of that table, whereas D and trimming came from the DNA. Of roughly 84,000 clones in the sample, 85% were seen once. The sequencing sample was made of peripheral blood. The receptor comes from an elderly man with active or convalescent COVID-19.

In DNA, the CDR3 is TGTGCCAGCAGCAAGGGGCGCAGGGGATTAAATGAGCAGTTCTTC. It is translated as CASSKGRRGLNEQFF. The chain has TRBV21-1 and TRBJ2-1; the table's D call of TRBD1 was not tested on the DNA. TRBV21-1 is shown as a pseudogene. The CDR3 extends over 15 amino acids.